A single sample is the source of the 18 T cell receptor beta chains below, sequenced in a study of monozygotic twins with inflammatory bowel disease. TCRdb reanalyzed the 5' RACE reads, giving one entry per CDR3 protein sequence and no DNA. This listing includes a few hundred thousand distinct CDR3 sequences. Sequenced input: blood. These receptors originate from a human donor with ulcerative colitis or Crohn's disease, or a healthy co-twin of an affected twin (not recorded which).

The CDR3 loop reads CASSYISATGELFF. The chain joins TRBV6-5 to TRBJ2-2. The CDR3 runs 14 residues. The germline gives CDR1 MNHEY, CDR2 SVGAGI.

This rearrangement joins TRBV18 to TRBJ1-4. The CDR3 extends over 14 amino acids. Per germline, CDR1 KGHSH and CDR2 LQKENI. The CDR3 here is CASSPQAANEKLFF.

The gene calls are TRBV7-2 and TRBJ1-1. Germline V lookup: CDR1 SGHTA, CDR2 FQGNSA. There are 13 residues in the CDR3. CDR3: CASSVKANTEAFF. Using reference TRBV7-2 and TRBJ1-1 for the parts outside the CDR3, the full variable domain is GAGVSQSPSNKVTEKGKDVELRCDPISGHTALYWYRQSLGQGLEFLIYFQGNSAPDKSGLPSDRFSAERTGGSVSTLTIQRTQQEDSAVYLCASSVKANTEAFFGQGTRLTVV.

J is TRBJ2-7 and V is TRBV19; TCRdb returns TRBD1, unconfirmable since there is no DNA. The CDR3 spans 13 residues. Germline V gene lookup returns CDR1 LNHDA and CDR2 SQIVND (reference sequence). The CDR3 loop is CASKSGTRAEQYF.

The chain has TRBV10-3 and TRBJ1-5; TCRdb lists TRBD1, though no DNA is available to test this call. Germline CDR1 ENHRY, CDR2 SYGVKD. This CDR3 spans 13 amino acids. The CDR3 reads CAISLQGRQPQHF.

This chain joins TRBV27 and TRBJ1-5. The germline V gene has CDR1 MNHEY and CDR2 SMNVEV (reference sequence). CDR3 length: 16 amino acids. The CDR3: CASTPPADGVNQPQHF.

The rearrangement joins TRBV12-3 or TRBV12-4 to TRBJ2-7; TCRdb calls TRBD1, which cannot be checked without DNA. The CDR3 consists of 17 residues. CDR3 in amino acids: CASSLARFPDSSYEQYF.

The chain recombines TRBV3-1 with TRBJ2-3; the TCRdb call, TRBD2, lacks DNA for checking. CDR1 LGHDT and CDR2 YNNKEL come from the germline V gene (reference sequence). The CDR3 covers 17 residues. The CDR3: CASSYYSSGGYTDTQYF.

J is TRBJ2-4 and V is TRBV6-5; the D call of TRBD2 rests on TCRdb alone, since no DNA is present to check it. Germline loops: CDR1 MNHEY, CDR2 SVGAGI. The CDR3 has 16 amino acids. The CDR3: CASSYSASGSRNIQYF.

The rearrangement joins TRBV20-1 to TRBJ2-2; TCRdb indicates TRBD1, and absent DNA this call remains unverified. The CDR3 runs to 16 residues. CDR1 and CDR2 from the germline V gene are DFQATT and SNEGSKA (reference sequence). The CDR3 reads CSARAGGRTNTGELFF.

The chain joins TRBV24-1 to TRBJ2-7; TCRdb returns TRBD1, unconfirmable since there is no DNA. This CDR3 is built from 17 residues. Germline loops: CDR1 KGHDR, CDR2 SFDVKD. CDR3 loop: CATSDPRGTGVPYEQYF.

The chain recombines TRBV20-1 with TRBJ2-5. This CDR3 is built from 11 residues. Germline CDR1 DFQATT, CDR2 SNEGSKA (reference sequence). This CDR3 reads CSARNGETQYF.

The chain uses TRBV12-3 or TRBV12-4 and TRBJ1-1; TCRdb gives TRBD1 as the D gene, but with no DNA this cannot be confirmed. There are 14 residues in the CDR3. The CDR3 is CASSAIPGGTEAFF.

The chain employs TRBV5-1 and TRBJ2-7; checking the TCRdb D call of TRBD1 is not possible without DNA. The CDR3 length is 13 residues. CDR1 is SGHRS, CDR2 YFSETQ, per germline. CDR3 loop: CASSLPGSAEQYF.

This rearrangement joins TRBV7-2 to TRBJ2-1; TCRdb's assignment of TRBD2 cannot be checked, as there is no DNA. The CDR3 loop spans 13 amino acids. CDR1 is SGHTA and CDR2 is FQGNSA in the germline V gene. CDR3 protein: CASSTRPPDEQFF. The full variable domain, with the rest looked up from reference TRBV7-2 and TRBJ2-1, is GAGVSQSPSNKVTEKGKDVELRCDPISGHTALYWYRQSLGQGLEFLIYFQGNSAPDKSGLPSDRFSAERTGGSVSTLTIQRTQQEDSAVYLCASSTRPPDEQFFGPGTRLTVL.

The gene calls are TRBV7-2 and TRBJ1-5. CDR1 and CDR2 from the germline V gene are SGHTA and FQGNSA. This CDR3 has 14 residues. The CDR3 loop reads CASSSTPGNQPQHF.

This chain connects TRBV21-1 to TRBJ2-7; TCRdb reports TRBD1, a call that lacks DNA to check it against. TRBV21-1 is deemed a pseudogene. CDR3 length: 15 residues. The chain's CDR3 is CASSKRGQGAYEQYF.

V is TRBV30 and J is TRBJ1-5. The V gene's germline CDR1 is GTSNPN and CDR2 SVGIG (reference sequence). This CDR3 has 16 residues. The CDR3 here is CAWSVRDFYGNQPQHF.